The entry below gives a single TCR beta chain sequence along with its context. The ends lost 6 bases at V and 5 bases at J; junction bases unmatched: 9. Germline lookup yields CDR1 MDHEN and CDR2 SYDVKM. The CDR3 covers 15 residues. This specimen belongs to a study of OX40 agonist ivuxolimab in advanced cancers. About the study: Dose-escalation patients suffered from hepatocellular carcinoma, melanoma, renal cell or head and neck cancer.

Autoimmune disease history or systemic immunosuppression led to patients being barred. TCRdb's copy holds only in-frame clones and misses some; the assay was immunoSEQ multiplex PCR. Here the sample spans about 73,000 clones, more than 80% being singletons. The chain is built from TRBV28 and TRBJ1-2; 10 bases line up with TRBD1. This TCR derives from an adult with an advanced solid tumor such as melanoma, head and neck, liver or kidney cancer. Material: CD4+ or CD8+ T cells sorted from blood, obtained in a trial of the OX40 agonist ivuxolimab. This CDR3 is CASREPGQGFYGYTF. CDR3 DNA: TGTGCCAGCAGGGAGCCGGGACAGGGGTTTTATGGCTACACCTTC.